Listed below are T cell receptor beta chains from one sample, sequenced in a study of control samples from healthy donors and cancer patients. Assay: immunoSEQ multiplex PCR; the TCRdb copy retains only in-frame clones and omits some. The sample lists over 50,000 clones, 80% occurring once. Input material: blood. The source of these receptors is a man in his 70s in good health. Both conserved end residues are part of each CDR3. A D gene is named only where the DNA matches it firmly. Size is stated for part of the rows, as once, few or many counts, or as a class when the clone is expanded.

cdr3_aa cdr3_nt d_call cdr3_length clone_size j_call v_call
CASSRGEYNEQFF TGTGCCAGCAGTCGGGGCGAATACAATGAGCAGTTCTTC - 13 - TRBJ2-1 TRBV7-3
CASSLPGPSTDTQYF TGTGCCAGCAGTTTGCCTGGACCTAGCACAGATACGCAGTATTTT - 15 - TRBJ2-3 TRBV28
CAISGRQGRNTGELFF TGTGCCATCAGTGGTAGACAGGGCCGGAACACCGGGGAGCTGTTTTTT TRBD1 16 - TRBJ2-2 TRBV10-3
CASSLEPSQGTQYF TGTGCCAGCAGCTTAGAACCAAGCCAAGGGACCCAGTACTTC - 14 - TRBJ2-5 TRBV11-2
CASSQREGQIHEQFF TGTGCCAGCAGCCAGCGGGAGGGCCAGATCCATGAGCAGTTCTTC TRBD2 15 - TRBJ2-1 TRBV4-2
CASSPWPPGANVLTF TGTGCCAGCAGCCCATGGCCTCCTGGGGCCAACGTCCTGACTTTC - 15 few TRBJ2-6 TRBV5-6
CASSSITGDQPQHF TGTGCCAGCAGCTCGATCACAGGGGATCAGCCCCAGCATTTT TRBD1 14 - TRBJ1-5 TRBV7-9
CASSQGGGVNEQFF TGTGCCAGCAGCCAAGGAGGGGGTGTGAATGAGCAGTTCTTC - 14 - TRBJ2-1 TRBV7-2
CASERREGSDTQYF TGTGCCAGCGAACGGCGGGAGGGATCAGATACGCAGTATTTT TRBD2 14 - TRBJ2-3 TRBV2
CASTRPPSSYNEQFF TGTGCCAGCACCCGGCCCCCGAGCTCCTACAATGAGCAGTTCTTC - 15 - TRBJ2-1 TRBV28
CASRRQSTYEQYF TGTGCCAGCAGGAGGCAGTCAACCTACGAGCAGTACTTC - 13 once TRBJ2-7 TRBV28
CATSDPGRGGTDTQYF TGTGCCACCAGTGACCCCGGGCGGGGGGGCACAGATACGCAGTATTTT TRBD2 16 - TRBJ2-3 TRBV24-1
CASSQTQGPSNSPLHF TGTGCCAGCAGCCAAACACAGGGCCCATCGAATTCACCCCTCCACTTT - 16 - TRBJ1-6 TRBV3-1/TRBV3-2
CASSNSGNTEAFF TGTGCCAGCAGTAATTCAGGGAACACTGAAGCTTTCTTT - 13 - TRBJ1-1 TRBV7-9
CASSYGPGGPYEQYF TGTGCCAGCAGTTACGGGCCAGGGGGCCCCTACGAGCAGTACTTC TRBD1 15 few TRBJ2-7 TRBV6-5
CAIHRDQMDLGDYNEQFF TGTGCCATCCACCGGGACCAAATGGACCTAGGGGACTACAATGAGCAGTTCTTC - 18 - TRBJ2-1 TRBV2
CASSLFDRRDSPLHF TGTGCCAGCAGCCTCTTCGACAGAAGGGATTCACCCCTCCACTTT - 15 - TRBJ1-6 TRBV6-6
CASLHAVRLQPQHF TGTGCCAGCCTCCATGCGGTCCGGCTCCAGCCCCAGCATTTT - 14 - TRBJ1-5 TRBV28
CASSVSTGVGTGELFF TGTGCCAGCAGCGTATCGACAGGGGTTGGCACCGGGGAGCTGTTTTTT TRBD1 16 few TRBJ2-2 TRBV9
CASRDRDQPQHF TGTGCCAGCAGGGACCGAGATCAGCCCCAGCATTTT - 12 - TRBJ1-5 TRBV21-1
CASSYGAGTNEKLFF TGCGCCAGCAGCTACGGGGCAGGGACTAATGAAAAACTGTTTTTT - 15 - TRBJ1-4 TRBV5-1
CASSLSPGEQYF TGTGCCAGCAGTTTAAGCCCCGGGGAGCAGTACTTC - 12 - TRBJ2-7 TRBV12-3/TRBV12-4
CASSPQQGSGNQPQHF TGTGCCAGCTCACCACAACAGGGGAGCGGCAATCAGCCCCAGCATTTT TRBD1 16 - TRBJ1-5 TRBV18
CAISSGTRNSEQYF TGTGCCATCAGCTCCGGGACTAGAAATTCCGAGCAGTACTTC TRBD2 14 once TRBJ2-7 TRBV10-3
CASSLDRFYEQYF TGTGCCAGCAGTTTGGACAGATTCTACGAGCAGTACTTC - 13 - TRBJ2-7 TRBV28
CASSDSAGGSTDTQYF TGTGCCAGCAGTGACTCGGCAGGGGGTAGCACAGATACGCAGTATTTT TRBD1 16 - TRBJ2-3 TRBV6-4
CASSRGLLGNEQFF TGCGCCAGCAGCAGGGGTCTCCTAGGAAATGAGCAGTTCTTC - 14 - TRBJ2-1 TRBV4-1
CASSLAPVRGSNEKLFF TGTGCCAGCAGCTTAGCGCCCGTTAGAGGCTCTAATGAAAAACTGTTTTTT - 17 - TRBJ1-4 TRBV7-6
CASSRQIHGTEAFF TGTGCCAGCAGCCGACAGATCCACGGGACTGAAGCTTTCTTT - 14 - TRBJ1-1 TRBV2
CASSLQGSGTDTQYF TGCGCCAGCAGCTTGCAGGGGTCCGGAACAGATACGCAGTATTTT - 15 - TRBJ2-3 TRBV5-1
CASSLPQRGSYNEQFF TGTGCCAGCAGCTTGCCACAGCGGGGCTCCTACAATGAGCAGTTCTTC TRBD2 16 - TRBJ2-1 TRBV5-4
CASSAYIGRDTGELFF TGTGCCAGCAGCGCCTATATAGGAAGGGACACCGGGGAGCTGTTTTTT - 16 - TRBJ2-2 TRBV5-4
CASSYLGIGVGYTF TGTGCCAGCAGTTACCTAGGGATAGGGGTCGGCTACACCTTC - 14 - TRBJ1-2 TRBV6-6
CASSRGGRGFAEKLFF TGTGCCAGCAGCCGAGGGGGGAGGGGGTTCGCTGAAAAACTGTTTTTT - 16 - TRBJ1-4 TRBV3-1/TRBV3-2
CASSLPSDYTDTQYF TGTGCCAGCAGTTTACCTAGCGATTACACAGATACGCAGTATTTT - 15 few TRBJ2-3 TRBV2